The 10 T cell receptor beta chains listed next were all sequenced from one sample in a study of T cells expressing NK-cell markers. Using the 5' RACE reads, TCRdb records one entry per CDR3 protein without DNA. The clone table shows about 160,000 distinct CDR3 sequences, with the ten largest holding 15% to 20%. The sample consisted of blood T cells: a sorted CD56 or NKG2C T cell subset, CD4+ or CD8+ T cells, or bulk PBMC T cells (not recorded which). The receptors were gathered from a woman between 18 and 69 years old in good health.

The rearrangement uses TRBV4-2 and TRBJ2-7; TCRdb's D gene call, TRBD2, goes unchecked for lack of DNA. The germline V gene has CDR1 LGHNA and CDR2 YNFKEQ. This CDR3 has 15 amino acids. CDR3 sequence reads: CASSQDYRQGHEQYF.

The genes are TRBV2 and TRBJ2-7; the TCRdb D gene call, TRBD1, has no DNA to confirm it. CDR3 length: 14 residues. Per the germline V gene, CDR1 is SNHLY and CDR2 is FYNNEI. The CDR3 sequence is CASRGTGSGYEQYF. The full variable domain, with the rest looked up from reference TRBV2 and TRBJ2-7, is EPEVTQTPSHQVTQMGQEVILRCVPISNHLYFYWYRQILGQKVEFLVSFYNNEISEKSEIFDDQFSVERPDGSNFTLKIRSTKLEDSAMYFCASRGTGSGYEQYFGPGTRLTVT.

This sequence joins TRBV10-3 and TRBJ2-5; absent DNA, TCRdb's TRBD1 call cannot be checked. Looked up from germline, CDR1 is ENHRY and CDR2 is SYGVKD. This CDR3 is built from 12 residues. CDR3 amino acids: CAIGRDQETQYF.

The rearrangement links TRBV7-9 to TRBJ2-1; the TCRdb D gene call, TRBD1, has no DNA to confirm it. CDR3 length: 17 amino acids. Germline CDR1 is SEHNR and CDR2 is FQNEAQ (reference sequence). The CDR3 loop reads CASSSQGGSSSYNEQFF.

The J gene is TRBJ1-5, the V gene TRBV2; TCRdb's D call of TRBD1 is untestable without DNA. The germline gives CDR1 SNHLY, CDR2 FYNNEI. This CDR3 has 17 residues. CDR3 amino acids: CASSYSPPSGLSQPQHF.

The chain joins TRBV20-1 to TRBJ1-1. The CDR3 spans 16 residues. Germline CDR1 is DFQATT and CDR2 is SNEGSKA (reference sequence). The CDR3 here is CSARDGGRAQNTEAFF.

The chain uses TRBV12-3 or TRBV12-4 and TRBJ2-7; checking the TCRdb D call of TRBD1 is not possible without DNA. This CDR3 comprises 14 residues. CDR3 sequence reads: CASRPKKGGYEQYF.

V is TRBV5-1 and J is TRBJ1-1; TCRdb returns TRBD1, unconfirmable since there is no DNA. CDR1 and CDR2 (germline): SGHRS, YFSETQ. The CDR3 is 16 residues long. CDR3 loop: CASTFYGGTGGTEAFF.

The chain combines TRBV24-1 with TRBJ2-1. This CDR3 is built from 15 residues. Per germline, CDR1 KGHDR and CDR2 SFDVKD. The CDR3 sequence is CATSDTSTSYNEQFF.

V is TRBV3-1 and J is TRBJ1-5; the TRBD1 assignment by TCRdb is unverifiable without DNA. The CDR3 extends over 15 amino acids. Germline values: CDR1 LGHDT, CDR2 YNNKEL (reference sequence). The CDR3 region is CASSPDQGRNQPQHF.